These 20 T cell receptor beta chains were all obtained from the same sample, sequenced in a study of B cell selection in AIRE deficiency. Only in-frame clones appear in the TCRdb table, and some are missing; sequencing was by immunoSEQ multiplex PCR. The sample lists 20,000 to 25,000 clones, 85% to 95% occurring once. Sorted regulatory T cells were CD4-positive, CD25-high and CD127-low or negative. Sample: Tregs sorted from PBMCs. All receptors come from a human donor with AIRE deficiency.

The chain joins TRBV15 to TRBJ1-1; D remains unclear. The CDR3 contains 15 residues. The V and J ends lost 6 bases and 0 bases respectively, with 14 bases between them. Germline V CDR1 and CDR2: LNHNV, YYDKDF (reference sequence). The CDR3 DNA sequence: TGTGCCACCAGTCCTTCCTCCTCGTTGAACACTGAAGCTTTCTTT. Translated: CATSPSSSLNTEAFF.

The V call is TRBV7-9, the J call TRBJ2-7, with 8 bases matching TRBD2. CDR3 length: 13 amino acids. The germline V gene has CDR1 SEHNR and CDR2 FQNEAQ (reference sequence). The V segment lost 8 bases and the J segment 4 bases; nucleotides outside the gene matches: 7. DNA for the CDR3: TGTGCCAGCGGGCGGGAGGTAGGGTACGAGCAGTACTTC. Translating it yields CASGREVGYEQYF.

J is TRBJ1-5 and V is TRBV28, with 7 bases lining up with TRBD1. The J segment lost 7 bases and the V segment lost 10 bases, leaving 4 bases of the junction unmatched. Germline assignment: CDR1 MDHEN and CDR2 SYDVKM. The CDR3 is 11 residues long. CDR3 amino acids: CATSGGQPQHF. The CDR3 nucleotides read TGTGCCACCTCAGGGGGGCAGCCCCAGCATTTT.

This chain connects TRBV5-4 to TRBJ2-3; D perhaps matches TRBD1 (6 bases). Germline values: CDR1 SGHNT, CDR2 YYREEE (reference sequence). Trimming took 2 bases from V and 10 from J, leaving 14 bases between them. The CDR3 is made up of 13 amino acids. The CDR3 nucleotides are TGTGCCAGCAGCTTAATCTCGGCAGGGGCGCAGTATTTT. This sequence encodes CASSLISAGAQYF.

The sample holds a few counts of this clone. The V call is TRBV7-3, the J call TRBJ1-1; TRBD1 matches 12 bases. V shed 4 bases and J 10 bases; nucleotides not matched to a gene: 4. This CDR3 comprises 13 residues. The V gene's germline CDR1 is SGHTA and CDR2 FQGTGA. The CDR3: CASSWGQGARAFF. In nucleotides, the CDR3 is TGTGCCAGCAGCTGGGGACAGGGGGCTCGAGCTTTCTTT.

V gene TRBV4-1 combines with J gene TRBJ2-7; 7 bases are a match to TRBD1. V trimming: 4 bases; J trimming: 2 bases; junction bases outside the gene matches: 11. The CDR3 length is 16 residues. CDR1 is MGHRA and CDR2 is YSYEKL in the germline V gene. The CDR3: CASSPFGTVIPYEQYF. The CDR3 DNA reads as TGCGCCAGCAGCCCGTTCGGGACAGTGATTCCCTACGAGCAGTACTTC.

The chain has TRBV7-9 and TRBJ1-1, with D hard to call. The germline V gene has CDR1 SEHNR and CDR2 FQNEAQ (reference sequence). V was trimmed by 2 bases and J by 1 base, leaving 8 bases between them. The CDR3 sequence is 14 residues long. As DNA, the CDR3 is TGTGCCAGCAGCTTAAGATTAGGGAACACTGAAGCTTTCTTT. Translation gives CASSLRLGNTEAFF. The whole variable domain, remainder taken from reference TRBV7-9 and TRBJ1-1, is DTGVSQNPRHKITKRGQNVTFRCDPISEHNRLYWYRQTLGQGPEFLTYFQNEAQLEKSRLLSDRFSAERPKGSFSTLEIQRTEQGDSAMYLCASSLRLGNTEAFFGQGTRLTVV.

The J gene is TRBJ1-5, the V gene TRBV28; 9 positions match TRBD1. The CDR3 totals 16 residues. Per germline, CDR1 MDHEN and CDR2 SYDVKM. The junction had 8 bases not matched to a gene; V was cut back by 6 bases and J by 2 bases. This CDR3 reads CASSLRTGDGNQPQHF. CDR3 sequence (DNA): TGTGCCAGCAGCCTCCGGACAGGGGACGGCAATCAGCCCCAGCATTTT.

The chain carries TRBV18 and TRBJ1-3; TRBD1 agrees at 9 bases. The V gene end was trimmed by 3 bases and the J gene end by 0 bases; junction bases not matched to a gene: 15. The CDR3 is 20 residues long. CDR1 is KGHSH and CDR2 is LQKENI in the germline V gene. For the CDR3, the DNA is TGTGCCAGCTCACCCGGACCGGGACAGGGAAAAATAAGCTCTGGAAACACCATATATTTT. It translates to CASSPGPGQGKISSGNTIYF.

The rearrangement links TRBV28 to TRBJ1-1, with D tentatively TRBD1 (6 bases). The V gene's germline CDR1 is MDHEN and CDR2 SYDVKM. The V gene lost 6 bases and the J gene lost 2 bases, with 13 bases spanning the gap. The CDR3 is 14 amino acids. In DNA form, the CDR3 reads TGTGCCAGCAGCGGGGGCGGAATAAACACTGAAGCTTTCTTT. This encodes CASSGGGINTEAFF.

The chain has TRBV20-1 and TRBJ1-2; a weak D match, TRBD1 (5 bases). This CDR3 is 11 amino acids long. Germline CDR1 reads DFQATT; CDR2 reads SNEGSKA (reference sequence). With 4 bases removed from V and 8 bases from J, the gap between germline ends came to 11 bases. The chain's CDR3 is CSAMVGDGYTF. The CDR3 region has the DNA TGCAGTGCTATGGTCGGGGACGGCTACACCTTC.

The J gene is TRBJ2-1, the V gene TRBV18; D perhaps matches TRBD1 (6 bases). V gave up 0 bases and J gave up 4 bases, with 13 bases separating them. The CDR3 totals 16 residues. From germline, CDR1 is KGHSH and CDR2 LQKENI. CDR3 residues: CASSPPPGTRYNEQFF. CDR3 coding DNA: TGTGCCAGCTCACCACCCCCCGGGACACGTTACAATGAGCAGTTCTTC.

The chain uses TRBV20-1 and TRBJ2-3, with 7 nucleotides matching TRBD2. V trimming: 4 bases; J trimming: 14 bases; junction bases outside the gene matches: 6. The CDR3 length is 10 residues. In germline, CDR1 is DFQATT, CDR2 SNEGSKA (reference sequence). The CDR3 DNA reads as TGCAGTGCTACCAGACTAGCCCGGTATTTT. Protein sequence: CSATRLARYF.

The chain recombines TRBV18 with TRBJ2-7; D tentatively fits TRBD1 or TRBD2 (5 bases each). There are 17 residues in the CDR3. The germline V and J ends were trimmed by 3 bases and 4 bases, with 22 bases remaining between them. CDR1 and CDR2 from the germline V gene are KGHSH and LQKENI. CDR3 in DNA: TGTGCCAGCTCACCGCCCGTCGGGGCCAAGGGGTCGTACGAGCAGTACTTC. Protein: CASSPPVGAKGSYEQYF.

The chain employs TRBV5-1 and TRBJ2-5; no definite D call. Germline V gene sequence: CDR1 SGHRS, CDR2 YFSETQ. The CDR3 extends over 12 amino acids. V lost 2 bases to trimming and J lost 9 bases, with 11 bases between them. CDR3 sequence: CASSFDTGSQYF. Written as DNA, the CDR3 is TGCGCCAGCAGCTTTGATACGGGCTCCCAGTACTTC. The whole variable domain, remainder taken from reference TRBV5-1 and TRBJ2-5, is KAGVTQTPRYLIKTRGQQVTLSCSPISGHRSVSWYQQTPGQGLQFLFEYFSETQRNKGNFPGRFSGRQFSNSRSEMNVSTLELGDSALYLCASSFDTGSQYFGPGTRLLVL.

CDR3 region: CASIGALEQYF. CDR3 sequence (DNA): TGTGCCAGCATCGGTGCCCTCGAGCAGTACTTC. V is TRBV6-6 and J is TRBJ2-7; D not resolved. The CDR3 has 11 residues. Germline V CDR1 and CDR2: MNHNY, SVGAGI (reference sequence). V dropped 7 bases and J dropped 6 bases, with 10 bases sitting between them.

J is TRBJ2-7 and V is TRBV5-1; D ambiguous. Per germline, CDR1 SGHRS and CDR2 YFSETQ. V lost 3 bases to trimming and J lost 3 bases, with 4 bases between them. The CDR3 contains 11 residues. The CDR3 reads CASSSDYEQYF. The CDR3 bases are TGCGCCAGCAGCTCGGACTACGAGCAGTACTTC.

The J gene is TRBJ2-7, the V gene TRBV10-3; perhaps TRBD1 as D (5 bases). CDR1 and CDR2 (germline): ENHRY, SYGVKD. Trimming stripped 8 bases from V and 1 base from J, with 9 bases between. The CDR3 extends over 12 amino acids. CDR3 protein: CAISPGSYEQYF. Written as DNA, the CDR3 is TGTGCCATCTCTCCAGGGTCCTACGAGCAGTACTTC.

The chain combines TRBV30 with TRBJ1-5; the D is unclear. The V end lost 3 bases, the J end lost 1 base, and 7 bases lay between the germline ends. CDR3 length: 13 residues. Germline V gene sequence: CDR1 GTSNPN, CDR2 SVGIG (reference sequence). The DNA of the CDR3 is TGTGCCTGGAGCGTTGACAGCAATCAGCCCCAGCATTTT. Protein product: CAWSVDSNQPQHF.

The V gene is TRBV5-1, the J gene TRBJ2-2; D unclear. Looked up from germline, CDR1 is SGHRS and CDR2 is YFSETQ. V shed 3 bases and J shed 0 bases, with 12 bases lying between them. The length of the CDR3 is 16 residues. This CDR3 is CASSSLGGSNTGELFF. DNA for the CDR3: TGCGCCAGCAGCTCCCTAGGCGGCTCGAACACCGGGGAGCTGTTTTTT.